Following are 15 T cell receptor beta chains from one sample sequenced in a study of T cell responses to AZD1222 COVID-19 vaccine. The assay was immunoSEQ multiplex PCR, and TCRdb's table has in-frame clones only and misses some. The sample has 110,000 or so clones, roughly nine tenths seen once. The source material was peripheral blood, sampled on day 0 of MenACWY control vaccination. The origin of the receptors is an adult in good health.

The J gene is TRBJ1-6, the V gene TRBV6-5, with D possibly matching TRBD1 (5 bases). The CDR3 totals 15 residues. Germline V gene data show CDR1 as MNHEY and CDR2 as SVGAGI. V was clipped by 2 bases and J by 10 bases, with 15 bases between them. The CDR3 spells CASSYDGRDSSPLHF. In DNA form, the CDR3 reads TGTGCCAGCAGTTACGATGGCAGGGATAGCTCACCCCTCCACTTT.

The CDR3 region is CASSQKTSGTYEQYF. The CDR3 nucleotides are TGCGCCAGCAGCCAAAAGACTAGCGGGACCTACGAGCAGTACTTC. The chain links TRBV4-1 to TRBJ2-7; 11 nucleotides line up with TRBD2. The length of the CDR3 is 15 residues. The V and J ends lost 2 bases and 2 bases, in that order; junction bases with no gene match: 2. The germline V gene has CDR1 MGHRA and CDR2 YSYEKL.

CDR3 region: CASSLGGGFGQPQHF. CDR3 DNA: TGTGCCAGCAGCTTAGGCGGGGGGTTCGGACAGCCCCAGCATTTT. The rearrangement uses TRBV13 and TRBJ1-5, with D tentatively TRBD1 (5 bases). Germline CDR1 reads PRHDT; CDR2 reads FYEKMQ (reference sequence). V was cut by 0 bases and J by 7 bases, with 13 bases left in between. The CDR3 has 15 amino acids.

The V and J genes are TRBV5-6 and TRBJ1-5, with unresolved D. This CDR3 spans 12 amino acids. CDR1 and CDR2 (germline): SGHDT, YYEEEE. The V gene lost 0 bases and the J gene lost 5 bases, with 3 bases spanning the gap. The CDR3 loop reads CASSLVDQPQHF. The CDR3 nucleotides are TGTGCCAGCAGCTTGGTGGATCAGCCCCAGCATTTT.

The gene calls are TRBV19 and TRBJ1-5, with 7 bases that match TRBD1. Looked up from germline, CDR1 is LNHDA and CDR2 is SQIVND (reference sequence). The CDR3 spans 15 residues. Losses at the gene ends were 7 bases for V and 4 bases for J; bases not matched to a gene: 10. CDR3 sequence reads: CASISQGPVNQPQHF. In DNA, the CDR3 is TGTGCCAGTATCTCACAGGGGCCTGTTAATCAGCCCCAGCATTTT.

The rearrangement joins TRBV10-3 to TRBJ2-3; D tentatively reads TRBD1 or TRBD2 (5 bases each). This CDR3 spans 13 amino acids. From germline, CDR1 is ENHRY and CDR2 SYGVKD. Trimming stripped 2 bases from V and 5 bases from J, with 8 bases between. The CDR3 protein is CAISEGGRDTQYF. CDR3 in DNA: TGTGCCATCAGTGAGGGGGGTCGAGATACGCAGTATTTT.

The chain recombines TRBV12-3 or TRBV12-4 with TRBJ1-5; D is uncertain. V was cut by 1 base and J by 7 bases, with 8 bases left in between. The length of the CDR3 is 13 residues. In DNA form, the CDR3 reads TGTGCCAGCAGTTTAGAGGGTGGGCAGCCCCAGCATTTT. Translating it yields CASSLEGGQPQHF.

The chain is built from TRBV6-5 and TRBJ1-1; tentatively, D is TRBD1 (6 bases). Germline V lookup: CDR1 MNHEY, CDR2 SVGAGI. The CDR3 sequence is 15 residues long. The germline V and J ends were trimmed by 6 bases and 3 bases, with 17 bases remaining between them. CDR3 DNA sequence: TGTGCCAGCAGACTTATAGGACAGACTTACACTGAAGCTTTCTTT. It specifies CASRLIGQTYTEAFF.

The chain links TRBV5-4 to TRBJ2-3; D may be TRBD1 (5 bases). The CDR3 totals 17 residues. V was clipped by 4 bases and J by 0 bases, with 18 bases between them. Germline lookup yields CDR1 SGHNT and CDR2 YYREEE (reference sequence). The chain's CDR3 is CASSQQGIPLSTDTQYF. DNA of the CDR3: TGTGCCAGCAGCCAGCAGGGAATCCCGTTAAGCACAGATACGCAGTATTTT.

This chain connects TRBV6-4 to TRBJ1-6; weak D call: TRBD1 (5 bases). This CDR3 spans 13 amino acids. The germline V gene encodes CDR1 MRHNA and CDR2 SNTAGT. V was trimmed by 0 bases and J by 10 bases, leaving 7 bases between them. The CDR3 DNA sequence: TGTGCCAGCAGTGACTCGACAGAATCACCCCTCCACTTT. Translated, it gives CASSDSTESPLHF.

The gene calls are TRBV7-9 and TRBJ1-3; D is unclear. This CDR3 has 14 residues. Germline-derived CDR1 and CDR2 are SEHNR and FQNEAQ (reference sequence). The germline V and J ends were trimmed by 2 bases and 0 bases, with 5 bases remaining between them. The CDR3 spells CASSLPNSGNTIYF. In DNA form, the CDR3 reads TGTGCCAGCAGCTTACCCAACTCTGGAAACACCATATATTTT.

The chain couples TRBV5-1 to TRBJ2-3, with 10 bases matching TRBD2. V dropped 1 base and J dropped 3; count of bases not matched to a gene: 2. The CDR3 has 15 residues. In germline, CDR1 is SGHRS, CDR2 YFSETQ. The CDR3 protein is CASSLTSGETDTQYF. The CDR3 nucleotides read TGCGCCAGCAGCTTGACTAGCGGGGAGACAGATACGCAGTATTTT. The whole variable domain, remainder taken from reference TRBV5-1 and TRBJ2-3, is KAGVTQTPRYLIKTRGQQVTLSCSPISGHRSVSWYQQTPGQGLQFLFEYFSETQRNKGNFPGRFSGRQFSNSRSEMNVSTLELGDSALYLCASSLTSGETDTQYFGPGTRLTVL.

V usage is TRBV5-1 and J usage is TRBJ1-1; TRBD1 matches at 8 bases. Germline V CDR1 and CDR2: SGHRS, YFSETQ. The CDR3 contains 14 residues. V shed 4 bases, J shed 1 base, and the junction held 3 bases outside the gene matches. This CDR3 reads CASSTDRGNTEAFF. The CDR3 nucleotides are TGCGCCAGCAGCACTGACAGGGGGAACACTGAAGCTTTCTTT.

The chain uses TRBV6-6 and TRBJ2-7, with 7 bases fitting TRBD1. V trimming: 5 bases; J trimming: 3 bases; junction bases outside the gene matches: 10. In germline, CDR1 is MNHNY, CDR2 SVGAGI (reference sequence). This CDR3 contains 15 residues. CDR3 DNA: TGTGCCAGCAGTCTTCCGGGACAGCCGCTCTACGAGCAGTACTTC. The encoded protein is CASSLPGQPLYEQYF.

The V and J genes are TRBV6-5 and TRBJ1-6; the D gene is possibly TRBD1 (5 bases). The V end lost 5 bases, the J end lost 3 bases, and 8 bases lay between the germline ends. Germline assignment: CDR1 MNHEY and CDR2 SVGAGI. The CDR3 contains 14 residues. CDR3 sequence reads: CASSRQIYNSPLHF. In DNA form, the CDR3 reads TGTGCCAGCAGTAGACAGATCTATAATTCACCCCTCCACTTT.